The following is a T cell receptor beta chain sequence with its context. A clone one base away is much larger, so this may be a read error. The conserved final phenylalanine or tryptophan is absent from the CDR3, which likely points to a read error. The CDR3 is 13 amino acids. Between the trimmed V and J ends, which lost 3 bases and 7 bases, there was a span of 7 bases. The data were obtained in a study of T-cell reconstitution after alpha-beta-depleted transplantation in children. TCRbeta library construction was performed incorporating unique molecular identifiers. TCRdb itself ran the PCR reads through MiXCR, one entry per CDR3 protein. The sample carries 350,000 to 450,000 distinct CDR3 sequences, 13% recorded once.

This clonotype was sampled from a human donor who donated a stem cell graft to a child with Fanconi anemia. The rearrangement joins TRBV12-3 or TRBV12-4 to TRBJ1-6; D gene unclear. The sequencing used PBMCs, collected from the stem cell graft. The CDR3 coding sequence is TGTGCCAGCAGTTTGTCCAGCAATTCACCCCTCCACGTT. This gives the protein CASSLSSNSPLHV.